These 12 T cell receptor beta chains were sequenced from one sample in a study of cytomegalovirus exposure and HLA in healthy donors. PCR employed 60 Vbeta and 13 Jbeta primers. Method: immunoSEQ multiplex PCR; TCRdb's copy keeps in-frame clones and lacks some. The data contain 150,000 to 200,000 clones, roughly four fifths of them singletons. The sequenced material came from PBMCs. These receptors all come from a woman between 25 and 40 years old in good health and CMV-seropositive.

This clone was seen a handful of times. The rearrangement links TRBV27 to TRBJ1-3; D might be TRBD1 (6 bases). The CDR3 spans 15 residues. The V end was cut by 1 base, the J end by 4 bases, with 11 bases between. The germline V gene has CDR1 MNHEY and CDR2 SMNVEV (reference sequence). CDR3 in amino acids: CASSLLAGDGNTIYF. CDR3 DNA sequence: TGTGCCAGCAGTTTATTAGCAGGGGACGGAAACACCATATATTTT.

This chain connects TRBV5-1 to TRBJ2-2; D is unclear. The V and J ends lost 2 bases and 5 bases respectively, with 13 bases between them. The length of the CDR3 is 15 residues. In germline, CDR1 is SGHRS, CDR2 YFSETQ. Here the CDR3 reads CASSFEVLPTGELFF. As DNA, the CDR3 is TGCGCCAGCAGCTTTGAGGTCCTCCCGACCGGGGAGCTGTTTTTT.

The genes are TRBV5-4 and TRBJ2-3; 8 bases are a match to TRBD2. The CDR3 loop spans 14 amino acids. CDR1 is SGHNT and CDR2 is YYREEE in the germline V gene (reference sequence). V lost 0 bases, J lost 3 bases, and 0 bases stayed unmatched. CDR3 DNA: TGTGCCAGCAGCTTGGGACTAGCGACAGATACGCAGTATTTT. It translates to CASSLGLATDTQYF.

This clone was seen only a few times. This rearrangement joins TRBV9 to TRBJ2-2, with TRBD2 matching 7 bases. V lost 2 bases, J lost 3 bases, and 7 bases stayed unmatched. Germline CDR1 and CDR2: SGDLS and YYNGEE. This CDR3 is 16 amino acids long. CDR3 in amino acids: CASSVHPGRDTGELFF. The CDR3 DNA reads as TGTGCCAGCAGCGTTCATCCGGGGAGGGACACCGGGGAGCTGTTTTTT.

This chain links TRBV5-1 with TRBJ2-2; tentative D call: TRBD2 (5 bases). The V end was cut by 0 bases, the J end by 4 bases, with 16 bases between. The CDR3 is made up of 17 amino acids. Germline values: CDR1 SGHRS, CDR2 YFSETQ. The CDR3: CASSLEGVLAGTGELFF. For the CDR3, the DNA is TGCGCCAGCAGCTTGGAAGGAGTGCTAGCCGGCACCGGGGAGCTGTTTTTT.

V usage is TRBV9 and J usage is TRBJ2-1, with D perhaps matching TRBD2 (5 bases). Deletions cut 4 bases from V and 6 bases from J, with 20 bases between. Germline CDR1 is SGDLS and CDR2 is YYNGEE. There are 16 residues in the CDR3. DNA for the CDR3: TGTGCCAGCAGCCTCATGGACTCCGTGGAAAGCAATGAGCAGTTCTTC. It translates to CASSLMDSVESNEQFF.

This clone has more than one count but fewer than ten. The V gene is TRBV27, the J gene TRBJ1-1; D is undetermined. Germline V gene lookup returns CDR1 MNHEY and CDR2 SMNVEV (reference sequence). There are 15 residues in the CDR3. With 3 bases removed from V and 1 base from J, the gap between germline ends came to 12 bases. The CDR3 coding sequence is TGTGCCAGCAGTTTGTCCCCGGGAGGGAACACTGAAGCTTTCTTT. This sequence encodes CASSLSPGGNTEAFF.

CDR3 in amino acids: CASTSLGGPKNIQYF. The CDR3 DNA sequence: TGTGCCAGCACCTCGTTAGGAGGACCCAAAAACATTCAGTACTTC. The V gene is TRBV27, the J gene TRBJ2-4, with a weak D call TRBD2 (5 bases). CDR1 is MNHEY and CDR2 is SMNVEV in the germline V gene (reference sequence). V was shortened by 7 bases and J by 2 bases, with 15 bases between the two germline ends. The CDR3 totals 15 residues.

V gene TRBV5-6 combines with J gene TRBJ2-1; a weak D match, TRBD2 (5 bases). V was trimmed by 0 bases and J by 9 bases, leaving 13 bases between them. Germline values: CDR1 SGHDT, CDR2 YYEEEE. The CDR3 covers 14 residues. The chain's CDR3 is CASSLGTWGSEQFF. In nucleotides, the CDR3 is TGTGCCAGCAGCTTGGGGACTTGGGGAAGTGAGCAGTTCTTC.

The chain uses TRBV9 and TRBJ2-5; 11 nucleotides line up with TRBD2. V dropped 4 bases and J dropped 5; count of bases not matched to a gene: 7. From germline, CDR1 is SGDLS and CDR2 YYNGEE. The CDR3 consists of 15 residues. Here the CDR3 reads CASSSTSGSGETQYF. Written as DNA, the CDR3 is TGTGCCAGCAGCTCAACTAGCGGGAGTGGCGAGACCCAGTACTTC.

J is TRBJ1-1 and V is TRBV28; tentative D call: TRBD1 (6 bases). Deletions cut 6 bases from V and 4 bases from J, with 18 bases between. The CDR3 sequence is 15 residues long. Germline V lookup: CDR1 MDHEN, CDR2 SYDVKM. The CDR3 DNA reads TGTGCCAGCAGACTTCTCGGGGGGCGCAGCACTGAAGCTTTCTTT. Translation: CASRLLGGRSTEAFF.

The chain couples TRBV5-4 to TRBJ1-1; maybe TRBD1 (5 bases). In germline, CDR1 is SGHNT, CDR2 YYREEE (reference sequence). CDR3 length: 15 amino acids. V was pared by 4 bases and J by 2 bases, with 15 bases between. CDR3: CASSPRTGDNTEAFF. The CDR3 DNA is TGTGCCAGCAGCCCCCGGACGGGGGACAACACTGAAGCTTTCTTT.